This TCR beta chain was retrieved from a study of vaccination effects on CD4 cells after COVID-19. Overall study findings and caveats: From healthy vaccinees, only 1 of 255 vaccine-induced clones also reacted to common cold coronaviruses.

V gave up 1 base and J gave up 5 bases, with 9 bases separating them. Germline assignment: CDR1 ENHRY and CDR2 SYGVKD. This CDR3 is 14 amino acids long. This clone was detected only a few times. Its specificity is unknown. CD4+ T cells specific for antigen were expanded with viral peptide pools by the ViraFEST assay before sequencing. The culture ran for 10 days, and then CD4+ T cells were isolated. Nucleocapsid antibody tests were negative, and the vaccine recipients had no prior SARS-CoV-2 infection. Wells each received some 2.2 million PBMC, cultured with approximately 9.7 IU/ml IL-2 and 8.5 to 10 ug/ml peptides. On day 3 and again on day 7, half the medium was replaced with IL-2 medium. Produced via immunoSEQ multiplex PCR; TCRdb's table is partial and in-frame only. The top ten clones hold 15% to 20% of a sample with 20,000 to 25,000 clones, approximately 72% of them seen once.

The chain links TRBV10-3 to TRBJ2-1; D unclear. Sequences were derived from CD4+ T cells from PBMCs cultured with HCoV-NL63 spike peptides, sampled before COVID-19 vaccination. The source is a human donor who received a COVID-19 vaccine. Written as DNA, the CDR3 is TGTGCCATCAGTGAGTTGGGTCTGGACAATGAGCAGTTCTTC. Translating it yields CAISELGLDNEQFF.